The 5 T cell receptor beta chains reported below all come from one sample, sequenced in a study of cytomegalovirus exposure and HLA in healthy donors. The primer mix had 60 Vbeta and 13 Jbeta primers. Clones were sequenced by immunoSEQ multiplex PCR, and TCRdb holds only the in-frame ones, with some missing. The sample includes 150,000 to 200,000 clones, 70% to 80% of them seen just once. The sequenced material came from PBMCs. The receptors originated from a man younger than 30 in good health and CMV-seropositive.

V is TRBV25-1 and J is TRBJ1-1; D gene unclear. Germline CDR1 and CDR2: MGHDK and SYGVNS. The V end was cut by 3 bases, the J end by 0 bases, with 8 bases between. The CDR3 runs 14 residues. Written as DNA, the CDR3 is TGTGCCAGCAGTGACGTGGGCCTGAACACTGAAGCTTTCTTT. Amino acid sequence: CASSDVGLNTEAFF.

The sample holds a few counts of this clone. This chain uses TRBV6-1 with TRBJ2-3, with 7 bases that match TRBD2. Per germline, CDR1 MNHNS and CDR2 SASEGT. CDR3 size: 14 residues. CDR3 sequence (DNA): TGTGCGAGCGGGGTAAGGGGCCTCACAGATACGCAGTATTTT. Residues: CASGVRGLTDTQYF.

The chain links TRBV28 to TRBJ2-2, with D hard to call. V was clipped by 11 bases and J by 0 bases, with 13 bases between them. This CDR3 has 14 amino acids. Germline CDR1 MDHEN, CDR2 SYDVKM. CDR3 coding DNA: TGTGCCTCCCATGAGTTCTCGAACACCGGGGAGCTGTTTTTT. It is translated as CASHEFSNTGELFF.

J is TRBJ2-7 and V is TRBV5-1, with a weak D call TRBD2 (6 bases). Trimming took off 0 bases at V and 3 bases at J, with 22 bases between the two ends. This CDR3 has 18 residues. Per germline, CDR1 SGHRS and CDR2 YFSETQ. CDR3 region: CASSLAAGLTQLDYEQYF. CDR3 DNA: TGCGCCAGCAGCTTGGCTGCGGGGTTGACGCAATTGGACTACGAGCAGTACTTC. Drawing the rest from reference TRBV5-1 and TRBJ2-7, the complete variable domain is KAGVTQTPRYLIKTRGQQVTLSCSPISGHRSVSWYQQTPGQGLQFLFEYFSETQRNKGNFPGRFSGRQFSNSRSEMNVSTLELGDSALYLCASSLAAGLTQLDYEQYFGPGTRLTVT.

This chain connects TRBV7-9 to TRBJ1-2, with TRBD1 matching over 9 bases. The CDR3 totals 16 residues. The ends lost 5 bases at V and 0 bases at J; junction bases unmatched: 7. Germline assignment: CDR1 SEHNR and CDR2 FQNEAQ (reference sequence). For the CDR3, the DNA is TGTGCCAGCAGCCTTACGACAGGGGGAACTAACTATGGCTACACCTTC. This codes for CASSLTTGGTNYGYTF.